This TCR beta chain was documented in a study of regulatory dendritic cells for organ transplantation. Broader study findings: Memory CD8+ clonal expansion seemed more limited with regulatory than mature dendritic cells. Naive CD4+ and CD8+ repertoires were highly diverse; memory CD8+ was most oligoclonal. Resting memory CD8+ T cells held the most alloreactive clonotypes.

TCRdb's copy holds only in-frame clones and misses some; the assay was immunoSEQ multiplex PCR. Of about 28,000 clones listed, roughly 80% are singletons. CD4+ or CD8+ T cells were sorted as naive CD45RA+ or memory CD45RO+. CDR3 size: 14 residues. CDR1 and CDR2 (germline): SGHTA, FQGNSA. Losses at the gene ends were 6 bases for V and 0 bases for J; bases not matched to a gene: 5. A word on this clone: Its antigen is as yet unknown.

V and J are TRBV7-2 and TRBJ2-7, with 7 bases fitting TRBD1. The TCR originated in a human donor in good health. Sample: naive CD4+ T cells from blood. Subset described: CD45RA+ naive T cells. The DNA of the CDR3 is TGTGCCAGCAGGCGTCCAGGGGGCTCCTACGAGCAGTACTTC. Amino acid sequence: CASRRPGGSYEQYF.